This T cell receptor (beta chain) was found in a study of blood T cell repertoires in COVID-19. The germline CDR1 and CDR2 sequences are MNHEY and SMNVEV (reference sequence). V trimming: 1 base; J trimming: 5 bases; junction bases outside the gene matches: 7. The CDR3 is 15 residues long. Original methodology: Reference gene primer amplification gave estimated nucleated cell counts. Sequenced by immunoSEQ multiplex PCR; TCRdb stores in-frame clones only, minus some. V, J and clone size are those of that table, while D and trimming were read from the DNA. The sample yields about 170,000 clones, around 89% seen once.

The TCR originated in a man between 50 and 59 years old who had recovered from COVID-19. This chain links TRBV27 with TRBJ2-7, with 8 bases that match TRBD1. Sequenced sample: peripheral blood. CDR3 bases: TGTGCCAGCAGTTTATTTCCGGACAGGGCCAACGAGCAGTACTTC. Translating gives CASSLFPDRANEQYF.